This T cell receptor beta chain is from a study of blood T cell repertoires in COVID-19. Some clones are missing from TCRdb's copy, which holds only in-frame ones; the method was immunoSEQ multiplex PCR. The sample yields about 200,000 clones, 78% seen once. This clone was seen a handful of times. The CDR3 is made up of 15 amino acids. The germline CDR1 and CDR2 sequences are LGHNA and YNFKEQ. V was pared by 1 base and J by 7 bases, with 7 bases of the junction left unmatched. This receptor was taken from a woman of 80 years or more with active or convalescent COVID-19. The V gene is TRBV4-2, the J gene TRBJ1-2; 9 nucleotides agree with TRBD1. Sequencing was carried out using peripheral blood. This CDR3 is CASSQGAWDRVGYTF. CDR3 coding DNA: TGTGCCAGCAGCCAAGGGGCGTGGGACAGGGTTGGCTACACCTTC.